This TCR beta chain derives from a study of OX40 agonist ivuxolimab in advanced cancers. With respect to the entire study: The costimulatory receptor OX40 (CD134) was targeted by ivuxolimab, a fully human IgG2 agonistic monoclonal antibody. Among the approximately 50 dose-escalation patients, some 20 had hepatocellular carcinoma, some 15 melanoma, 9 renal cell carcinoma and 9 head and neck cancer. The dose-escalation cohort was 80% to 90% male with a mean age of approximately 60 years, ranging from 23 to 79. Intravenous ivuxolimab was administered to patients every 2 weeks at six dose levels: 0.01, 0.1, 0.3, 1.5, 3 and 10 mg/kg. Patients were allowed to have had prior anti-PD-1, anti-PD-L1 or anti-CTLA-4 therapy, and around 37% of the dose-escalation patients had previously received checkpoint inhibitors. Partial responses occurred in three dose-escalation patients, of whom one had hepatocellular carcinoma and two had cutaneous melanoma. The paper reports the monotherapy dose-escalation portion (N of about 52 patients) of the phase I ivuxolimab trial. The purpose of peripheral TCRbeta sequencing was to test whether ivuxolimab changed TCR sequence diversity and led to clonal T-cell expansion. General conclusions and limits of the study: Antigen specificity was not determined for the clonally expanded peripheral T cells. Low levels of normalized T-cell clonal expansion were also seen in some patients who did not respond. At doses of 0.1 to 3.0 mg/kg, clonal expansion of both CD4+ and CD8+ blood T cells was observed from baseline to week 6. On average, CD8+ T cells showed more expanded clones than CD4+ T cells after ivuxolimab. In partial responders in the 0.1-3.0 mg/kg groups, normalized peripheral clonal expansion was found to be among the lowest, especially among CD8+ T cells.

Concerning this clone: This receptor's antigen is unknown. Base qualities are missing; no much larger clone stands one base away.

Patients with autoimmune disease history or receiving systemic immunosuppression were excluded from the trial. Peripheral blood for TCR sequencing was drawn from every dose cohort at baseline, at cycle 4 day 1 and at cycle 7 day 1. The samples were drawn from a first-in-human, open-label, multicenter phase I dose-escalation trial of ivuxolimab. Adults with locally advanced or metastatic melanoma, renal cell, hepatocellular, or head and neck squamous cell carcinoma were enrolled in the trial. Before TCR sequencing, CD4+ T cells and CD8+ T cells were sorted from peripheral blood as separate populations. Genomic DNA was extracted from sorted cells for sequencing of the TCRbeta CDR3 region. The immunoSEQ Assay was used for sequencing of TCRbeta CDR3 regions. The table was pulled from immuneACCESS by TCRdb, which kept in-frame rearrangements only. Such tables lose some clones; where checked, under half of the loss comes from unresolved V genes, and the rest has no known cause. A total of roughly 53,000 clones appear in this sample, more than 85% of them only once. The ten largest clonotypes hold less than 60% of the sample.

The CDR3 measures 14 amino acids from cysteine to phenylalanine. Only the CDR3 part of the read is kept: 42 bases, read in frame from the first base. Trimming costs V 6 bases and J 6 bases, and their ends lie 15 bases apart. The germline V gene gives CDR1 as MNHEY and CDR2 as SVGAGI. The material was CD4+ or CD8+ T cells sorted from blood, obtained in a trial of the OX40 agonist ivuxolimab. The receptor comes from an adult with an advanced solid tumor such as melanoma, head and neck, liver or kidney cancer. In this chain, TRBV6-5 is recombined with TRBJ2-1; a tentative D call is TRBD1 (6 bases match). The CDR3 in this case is CASRPAQGGNEQFF. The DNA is TGTGCCAGCAGACCCGCCCAAGGGGGCAATGAGCAGTTCTTC.